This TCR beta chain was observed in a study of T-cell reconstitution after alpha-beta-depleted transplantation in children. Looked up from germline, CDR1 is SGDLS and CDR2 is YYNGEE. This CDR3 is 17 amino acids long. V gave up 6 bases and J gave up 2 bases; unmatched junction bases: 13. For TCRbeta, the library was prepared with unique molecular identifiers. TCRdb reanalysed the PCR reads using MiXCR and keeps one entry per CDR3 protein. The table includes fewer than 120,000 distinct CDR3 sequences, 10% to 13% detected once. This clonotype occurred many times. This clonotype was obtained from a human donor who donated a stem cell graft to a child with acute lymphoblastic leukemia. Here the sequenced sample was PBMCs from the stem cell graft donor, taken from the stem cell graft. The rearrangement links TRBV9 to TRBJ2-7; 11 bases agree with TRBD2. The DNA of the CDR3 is TGTGCCAGCACCCCGACTAGCGGGAAACCCAACCCCTACGAGCAGTACTTC. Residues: CASTPTSGKPNPYEQYF.